These 11 T cell receptor beta chains originate from one sample sequenced in a study of blood T cells in healthy people across ages. Using a J-beta primer mix together with a sample-barcoded 5' primer, a second PCR was run for about 6 to 12 cycles. From the 5' RACE reads, TCRdb called clonotypes with MiXCR, one entry per CDR3 protein. The data show approximately 960,000 distinct CDR3 sequences, around 29% seen once. The same data also went into a second study, on T cells of mothers and their children.

Input material: blood. Source of these receptors: a woman aged 40 to 55 in good health.

This clonotype has a count of ten or more. V and J are TRBV24-1 and TRBJ2-1; D might be TRBD1 (6 bases). V was clipped by 4 bases and J by 9 bases, with 18 bases between them. Germline lookup yields CDR1 KGHDR and CDR2 SFDVKD. This CDR3 region has 15 residues. CDR3 region: CATSDQSTGYGEQFF. The DNA for the CDR3 is TGTGCCACCAGTGACCAAAGTACAGGGTACGGTGAGCAGTTCTTC.

Notes on this clonotype: A much bigger clone sits one base away, suggesting this may be a read error. The CDR3, as DNA: TGCAGTGCTAGAGATCGATTGACAGCTGGGGCCAACGTCCGGACTTTC. It translates to CSARDRLTAGANVRTF. The rearrangement uses TRBV20-1 and TRBJ2-6; the D gene is possibly TRBD1 (5 bases). CDR3 length: 16 amino acids. Looked up from germline, CDR1 is DFQATT and CDR2 is SNEGSKA (reference sequence).

In regard to this clonotype: Being one base from a much bigger clone, this may be a read error. The chain combines TRBV5-1 with TRBJ2-7; the D gene is possibly TRBD2 (5 bases). Germline V gene lookup returns CDR1 SGHRS and CDR2 YFSETQ. V was cut by 3 bases and J by 3 bases, with 16 bases left in between. There are 15 residues in the CDR3. In DNA form, the CDR3 reads TGCGCCAGCAGCTCGGACTTGCCTCCGGTCTACGAGCAGTACTTC. Translated, it gives CASSSDLPPVYEQYF.

The genes are TRBV6-5 and TRBJ1-1, with a possible D match to TRBD1 (5 bases). The CDR3 is 15 amino acids. V lost 0 bases, J lost 3 bases, and 11 bases lay in between. Germline V gene lookup returns CDR1 MNHEY and CDR2 SVGAGI. DNA of the CDR3: TGTGCCAGCAGTTACTCGAGTAGGGGTGACACTGAAGCTTTCTTT. Translated: CASSYSSRGDTEAFF.

V usage is TRBV7-8 and J usage is TRBJ2-1, with D uncertain. V lost 2 bases, J lost 2 bases, and 10 bases lay in between. The germline V gene encodes CDR1 SGHVS and CDR2 FQNEAQ. CDR3 length: 15 residues. CDR3 bases: TGTGCCAGCAGCTTAAAAACTTATACCTACAATGAGCAGTTCTTC. Amino acid sequence: CASSLKTYTYNEQFF.

As regards this clonotype: Given a much more abundant clone one base away, this may be a read error. The chain joins TRBV18 to TRBJ2-5, with 7 bases lining up with TRBD1. Near its end, the DNA agrees better with TRBJ2-7, so the J call may be wrong. The CDR3 is 15 amino acids. CDR1 is KGHSH and CDR2 is LQKENI in the germline V gene. The chain's CDR3 is CASSSGTATGDEQYF. As DNA, the CDR3 is TGTGCCAGCTCATCAGGGACAGCTACAGGGGACGAGCAGTACTTC.

This clonotype has a count of ten or more. The chain couples TRBV12-3 or TRBV12-4 to TRBJ2-6, with a weak D call TRBD1 (6 bases). V dropped 3 bases and J dropped 2 bases, with 11 bases sitting between them. CDR3 size: 16 residues. In DNA, the CDR3 is TGTGCCAGCAGTTTCGGGCAGGGGACTGGGGCCAACGTCCTGACTTTC. Protein: CASSFGQGTGANVLTF.

This clonotype was counted at least ten times. This chain uses TRBV13 with TRBJ2-5; 11 bases fit TRBD2. This CDR3 comprises 16 residues. CDR1 PRHDT and CDR2 FYEKMQ come from the germline V gene (reference sequence). Losses at the gene ends were 4 bases for V and 1 base for J; bases not matched to a gene: 5. The CDR3 DNA sequence: TGTGCCAGCAGCTACGTAGCGGGGGGGACCCAAGAGACCCAGTACTTC. Its translation is CASSYVAGGTQETQYF.

In its sample, this clonotype was seen many times. The chain couples TRBV20-1 to TRBJ2-1, with D perhaps matching TRBD1 or TRBD2 (5 bases each). The CDR3 spans 15 residues. Trimming removed 3 bases at V and 10 bases at J, with 22 bases between. Germline assignment: CDR1 DFQATT and CDR2 SNEGSKA (reference sequence). CDR3 protein: CSASRPGRGPMEQFF. The CDR3 nucleotides are TGCAGTGCTAGCCGACCGGGACGGGGACCAATGGAGCAGTTCTTC.

This clonotype was observed a few times. The J gene is TRBJ2-3, the V gene TRBV14, with D perhaps assigned TRBD1 or TRBD2 (5 bases each). V shed 2 bases and J shed 8 bases, with 14 bases lying between them. The CDR3 totals 14 residues. Looked up from germline, CDR1 is SGHDN and CDR2 is FVKESK. In DNA form, the CDR3 reads TGTGCCAGCAGCCAATTGCAATCGGGGCGTACGCAGTATTTT. It encodes CASSQLQSGRTQYF.

This clonotype was recorded a few times. The chain uses TRBV28 and TRBJ2-7; 8 bases map to TRBD1. This CDR3 spans 17 amino acids. The ends lost 7 bases at V and 0 bases at J; junction bases unmatched: 14. Germline assignment: CDR1 MDHEN and CDR2 SYDVKM. Written as DNA, the CDR3 is TGTGCCAGCACCAGACAGGGGATGGACCCTAGCTCCTACGAGCAGTACTTC. Translated: CASTRQGMDPSSYEQYF.